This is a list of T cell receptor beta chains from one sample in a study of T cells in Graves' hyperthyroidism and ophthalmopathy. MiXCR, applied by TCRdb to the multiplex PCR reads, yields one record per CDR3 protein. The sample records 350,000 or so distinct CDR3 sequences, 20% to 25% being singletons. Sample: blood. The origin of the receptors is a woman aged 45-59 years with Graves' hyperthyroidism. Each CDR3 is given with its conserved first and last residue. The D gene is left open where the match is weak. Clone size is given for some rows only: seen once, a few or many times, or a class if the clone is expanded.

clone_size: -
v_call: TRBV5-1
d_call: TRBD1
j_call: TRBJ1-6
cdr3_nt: TGCGCCAGCAGGTTGACAGGGGTTGGTGAAAATTCACCCCTCCACTTT
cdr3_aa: CASRLTGVGENSPLHF

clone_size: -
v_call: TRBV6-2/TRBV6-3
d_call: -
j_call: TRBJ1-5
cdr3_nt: TGTGCCTCCCAGTTAGGTGGCGTCATGGGCAATCAGCCCCAGCATTTT
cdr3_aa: CASQLGGVMGNQPQHF

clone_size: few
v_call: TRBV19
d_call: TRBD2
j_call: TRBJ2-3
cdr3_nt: TGTGCCAGTAGTATCCGAGCGGGAGCCTTGCCAGATACGCAGTATTTT
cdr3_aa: CASSIRAGALPDTQYF

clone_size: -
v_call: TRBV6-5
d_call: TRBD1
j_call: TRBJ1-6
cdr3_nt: TGTGCCAGCAGTTACAGGACAGGGTCAGGTTCACCCCTCCACTTT
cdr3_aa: CASSYRTGSGSPLHF

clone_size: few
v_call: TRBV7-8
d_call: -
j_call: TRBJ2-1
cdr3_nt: TGTGCCAGCAGCTTACTCCGCGGCGAAACGCCCTACAATGAGCAGTTCTTC
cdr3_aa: CASSLLRGETPYNEQFF

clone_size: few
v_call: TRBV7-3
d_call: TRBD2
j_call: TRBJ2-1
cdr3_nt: TGTGCCAGCAGCTTAAACGCGGGGGCCTACAATGAGCAGTTCTTC
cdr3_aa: CASSLNAGAYNEQFF

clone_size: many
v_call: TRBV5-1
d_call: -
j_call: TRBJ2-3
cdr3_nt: TGCGCCAGCAGCTTGGGAGGGATCGCAGATACGCAGTATTTT
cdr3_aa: CASSLGGIADTQYF

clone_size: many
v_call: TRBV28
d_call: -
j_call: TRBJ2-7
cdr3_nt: TGTGCCAGCCTCGGACAGTTCACCTACGAGCAGTACTTC
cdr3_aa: CASLGQFTYEQYF

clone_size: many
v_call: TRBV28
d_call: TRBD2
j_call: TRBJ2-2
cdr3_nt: TGTGCCACCAGTTCTAGCGGGAGTAACACCGGGGAGCTGTTTTTT
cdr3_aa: CATSSSGSNTGELFF

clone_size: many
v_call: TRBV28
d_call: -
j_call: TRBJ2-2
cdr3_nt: TGTGCCAGCAGTTTCGGGAGTTACACCGGGGAGCTGTTTTTT
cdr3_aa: CASSFGSYTGELFF

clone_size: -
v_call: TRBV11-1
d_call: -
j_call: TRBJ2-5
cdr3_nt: TGTGCCAGCACCGCTGGTTGGAGGGAGGAGACCCAGTACTTC
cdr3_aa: CASTAGWREETQYF

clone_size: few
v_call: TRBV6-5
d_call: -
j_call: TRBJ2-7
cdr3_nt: TGTGTCAGCAGTTCGCGACTTTCCTACGAGCAGTACTTC
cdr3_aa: CVSSSRLSYEQYF

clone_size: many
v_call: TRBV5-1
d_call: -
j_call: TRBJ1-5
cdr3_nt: TGCGCCAGCAGCTTGGACGGTTTCAATCAGCCCCAGCATTTT
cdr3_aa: CASSLDGFNQPQHF

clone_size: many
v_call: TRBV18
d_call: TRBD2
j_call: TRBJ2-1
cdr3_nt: TGTGCCAGCTCACCTTCGGGTAATAGCGGGAGATATGAGCAGTTCTTC
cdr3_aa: CASSPSGNSGRYEQFF

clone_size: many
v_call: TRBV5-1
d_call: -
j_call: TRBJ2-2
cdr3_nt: TGCGCCAGCAGCCAAGGGAACCTGAACGGGGAGCTGTTTTTT
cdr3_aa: CASSQGNLNGELFF

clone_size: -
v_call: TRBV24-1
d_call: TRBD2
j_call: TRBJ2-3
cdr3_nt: TGTGCCGCCAGTGATTGGCGGGGGTACACAGATACGCAGTATTTT
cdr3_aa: CAASDWRGYTDTQYF

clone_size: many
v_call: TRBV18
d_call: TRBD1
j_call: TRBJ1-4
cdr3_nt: TGTGCCAGCCAGACAGGGATTAATGAAAAACTGTTTTTT
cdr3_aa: CASQTGINEKLFF

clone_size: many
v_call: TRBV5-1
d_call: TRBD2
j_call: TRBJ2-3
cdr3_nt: TGCGCCAGCAGCTTGGCGGCTAGCGGCATAGATACGCAGTATTTT
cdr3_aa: CASSLAASGIDTQYF

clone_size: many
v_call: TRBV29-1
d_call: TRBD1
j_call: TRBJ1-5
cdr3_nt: TGCAGCGTTGGACAGGGGGCCGGTCAGCCCCAGCATTTT
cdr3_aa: CSVGQGAGQPQHF

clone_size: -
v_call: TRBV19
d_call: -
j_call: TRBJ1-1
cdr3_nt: TGTGCCAGTTTGGGAGGGGTGCTTGAAGCTTTCTTT
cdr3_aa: CASLGGVLEAFF

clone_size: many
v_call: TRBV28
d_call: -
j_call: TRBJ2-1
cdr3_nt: TGTGCCAGTCTAGGATTCAATGAGCAGTTCTTC
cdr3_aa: CASLGFNEQFF

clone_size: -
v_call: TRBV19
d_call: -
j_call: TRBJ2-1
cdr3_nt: TGTGCCAGTACCCAATTCCCGACCGGGAGCTCCTACAATGAGCAGTTCTTC
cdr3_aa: CASTQFPTGSSYNEQFF

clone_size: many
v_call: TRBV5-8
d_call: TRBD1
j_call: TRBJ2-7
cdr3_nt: TGTGCCAGCAGCTTCCAGCCTCTGGGGACAGGGGGCTCCGAGCAGTACTTC
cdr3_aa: CASSFQPLGTGGSEQYF

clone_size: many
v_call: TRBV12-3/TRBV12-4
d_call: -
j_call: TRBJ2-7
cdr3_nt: TGTGCCAGCAGTTTGGGGGCACGAGACTCCTACGAGCAGTACTTC
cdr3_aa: CASSLGARDSYEQYF

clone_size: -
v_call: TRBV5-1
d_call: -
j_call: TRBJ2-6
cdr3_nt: TGCGCCAGCAGCATACGTCCCACAAGGGGCCTCTCTGGGGCCAACGTCCTGACTTTC
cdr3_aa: CASSIRPTRGLSGANVLTF

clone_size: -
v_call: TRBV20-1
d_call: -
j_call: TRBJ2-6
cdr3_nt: TGCAGTGCTAGAGACAGAGGCTTAGGGGCCAACGTCCTGACTTTC
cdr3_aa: CSARDRGLGANVLTF

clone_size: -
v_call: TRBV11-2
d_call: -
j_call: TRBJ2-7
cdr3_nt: TGTGCCAGCAGCTTAGGGCCGAAAGCCGACGAGCAGTACTTC
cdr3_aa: CASSLGPKADEQYF

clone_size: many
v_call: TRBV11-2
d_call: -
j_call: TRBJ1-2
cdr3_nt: TGTGCCAGCAGCTTAGATGGCAGATATGGCTACACCTTC
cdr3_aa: CASSLDGRYGYTF

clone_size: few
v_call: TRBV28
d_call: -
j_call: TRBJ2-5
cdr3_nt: TGTGCCAGCAGTTTCTTCATGGGGGAGACCCAGTACTTC
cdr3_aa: CASSFFMGETQYF

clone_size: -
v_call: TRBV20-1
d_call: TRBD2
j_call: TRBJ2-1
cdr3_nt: TGCAGTGCTGGAACAGCGGGATACGAGCAGTTCTTC
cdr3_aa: CSAGTAGYEQFF

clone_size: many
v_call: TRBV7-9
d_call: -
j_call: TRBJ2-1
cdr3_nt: TGTGCCAGCAGCCCACGGGGTATAGACTACAATGAGCAGTTCTTC
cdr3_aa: CASSPRGIDYNEQFF

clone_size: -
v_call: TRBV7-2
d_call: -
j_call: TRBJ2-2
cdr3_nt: TGTGCCAGCAGCCCTCAGGTGATGAGCACCGGGGAGCTGTTTTTT
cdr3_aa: CASSPQVMSTGELFF

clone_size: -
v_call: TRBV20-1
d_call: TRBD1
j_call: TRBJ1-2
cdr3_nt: TGCAGTGCTAGAGACAGGGGGAGGTATGGCTACACCTTC
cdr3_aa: CSARDRGRYGYTF

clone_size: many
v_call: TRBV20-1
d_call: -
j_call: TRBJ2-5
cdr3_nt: TGCAGTGCTGGAGAACATCAAGAGACCCAGTACTTC
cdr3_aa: CSAGEHQETQYF

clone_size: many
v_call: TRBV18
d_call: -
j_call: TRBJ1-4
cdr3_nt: TGTGCCAGCTCACCACCGGTGACGCCCCCGAATGAAAAACTGTTTTTT
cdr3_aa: CASSPPVTPPNEKLFF

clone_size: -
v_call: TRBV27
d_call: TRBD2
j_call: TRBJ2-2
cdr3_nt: TGTGCCAGCAGTTTTCTGACTAGCGCCGGGGAGCTGTTTTTT
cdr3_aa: CASSFLTSAGELFF

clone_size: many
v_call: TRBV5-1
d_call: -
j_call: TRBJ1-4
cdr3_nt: TGCGCCAGCAGCTTGGAAGAAGGGTGGAGAGAAAAACTGTTTTTT
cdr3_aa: CASSLEEGWREKLFF

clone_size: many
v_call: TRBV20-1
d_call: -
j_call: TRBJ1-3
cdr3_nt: TGCAGTGCTAAGGCAGGGGCGGGAAACACCATATATTTT
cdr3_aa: CSAKAGAGNTIYF

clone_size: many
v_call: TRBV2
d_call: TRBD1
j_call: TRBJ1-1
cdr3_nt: TGTGCCAGCAGCGGGGACAGGAACACTGAAGCTTTCTTT
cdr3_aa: CASSGDRNTEAFF

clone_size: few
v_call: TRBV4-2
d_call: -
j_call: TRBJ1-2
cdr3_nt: TGTGCCAGCAGCCAAGGGAATTCAGCTAACTATGGCTACACCTTC
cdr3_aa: CASSQGNSANYGYTF

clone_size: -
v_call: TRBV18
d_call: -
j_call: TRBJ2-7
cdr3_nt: TGTGCCAGCTCACGCCAGGGCCTGGTCGACGAGCAGTACTTC
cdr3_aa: CASSRQGLVDEQYF

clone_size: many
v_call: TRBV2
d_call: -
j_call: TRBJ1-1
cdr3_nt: TGTGCCACCTCGTTGGGGGAGGGTACTGAAGCTTTCTTT
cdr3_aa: CATSLGEGTEAFF

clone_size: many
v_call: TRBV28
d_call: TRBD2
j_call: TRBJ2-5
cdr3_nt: TGTGCCAGCAGTGGCCCCGGGGGGGCTCTCGAGACCCAGTACTTC
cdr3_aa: CASSGPGGALETQYF